The 9 T cell receptor beta chains below were found in one sample sequenced in a study of T cells in Graves' hyperthyroidism and ophthalmopathy. RNA transcripts served as the template for amplifying TCR beta CDR3 regions. The study used the HTBI primer set for a first-round RT-PCR of the TCR CDR3. A single record per CDR3 protein comes from TCRdb applying MiXCR to the multiplex PCR reads. The profile shows about 49,000 distinct CDR3 sequences, 45% to 65% of them singletons. The specimen was peripheral blood or thyroid tissue (not recorded which). Receptors were obtained from a man younger than 35 with Graves' hyperthyroidism.

The chain is built from TRBV10-2 and TRBJ2-5; TRBD2 is a possible D gene (7 bases). With 3 bases removed from V and 5 bases from J, the gap between germline ends came to 16 bases. CDR1 and CDR2 from the germline V gene are WSHSY and SAAADI. This CDR3 comprises 15 residues. The CDR3 nucleotides are TGCGCCAGCAGTGAAGAAGGGGGAGGGGGGGAGACCCAGTACTTC. This codes for CASSEEGGGGETQYF.

Concerning this clonotype itself: An end of the junction does not agree with germline; a read error may underlie this. The chain combines TRBV7-3 with TRBJ2-7, with D uncertain. The germline gives CDR1 SGHTA, CDR2 FQGTGA. The CDR3 is 14 residues long. DNA of the CDR3: TGTGCCAGCAGCCAAGGACCCGTCTCCCACGAGCAGTACTTC. Its translation: CASSQGPVSHEQYF. The complete variable domain, with remaining parts taken from reference TRBV7-3 and TRBJ2-7, reads GAGVSQTPSNKVTEKGKYVELRCDPISGHTALYWYRQSLGQGPEFLIYFQGTGAADDSGLPNDRFFAVRPEGSVSTLKIQRTERGDSAVYLCASSQGPVSHEQYFGPGTRLTVT.

The sample holds a few counts of this clonotype. It may be a read error: a sequence one base away is much more abundant. The chain has TRBV5-1 and TRBJ2-5, with D perhaps matching TRBD2 (7 bases). The germline V gene has CDR1 SGHRS and CDR2 YFSETQ. V lost 7 bases and J 4 bases, leaving 20 bases between the germline ends. The CDR3 has 15 residues. CDR3 sequence: CASHGTNGGVETQYF. Here the CDR3 DNA reads TGCGCCAGCCACGGGACTAACGGGGGCGTAGAGACCCAGTACTTC.

The chain employs TRBV20-1 and TRBJ2-6; D gene ambiguous. Between the trimmed V and J ends, which lost 1 base and 4 bases, there was a span of 8 bases. The length of the CDR3 is 14 residues. The germline V gene has CDR1 DFQATT and CDR2 SNEGSKA (reference sequence). The chain's CDR3 is CSARGNEGANVLTF. CDR3 bases: TGCAGTGCTAGAGGAAACGAGGGGGCCAACGTCCTGACTTTC.

This clonotype was observed a handful of times. The chain carries TRBV7-3 and TRBJ2-6; D not resolved. CDR1 is SGHTA, CDR2 FQGTGA, per germline. V was pared by 5 bases and J by 2 bases, with 13 bases between. The CDR3 extends over 16 amino acids. Written as DNA, the CDR3 is TGTGCCAGCAGCCCGTTAGACCTAGCTGGGGCCAACGTCCTGACTTTC. This translates into CASSPLDLAGANVLTF.

The chain combines TRBV5-4 with TRBJ1-5, with 8 bases identical to TRBD1. This CDR3 is 13 amino acids long. V dropped 4 bases and J dropped 5; count of bases not matched to a gene: 2. The germline gives CDR1 SGHNT, CDR2 YYREEE (reference sequence). CDR3 in amino acids: CASSVTGDQPQHF. The CDR3 coding sequence is TGTGCCAGCAGCGTGACAGGGGATCAGCCCCAGCATTTT.

There are a few counts of this clonotype. The rearrangement uses TRBV7-2 and TRBJ2-7; TRBD2 agrees at 7 bases. Germline-derived CDR1 and CDR2 are SGHTA and FQGNSA. The CDR3 has 14 residues. V shed 5 bases, J shed 0 bases, and the junction held 4 bases outside the gene matches. In DNA form, the CDR3 reads TGTGCCAGCAGCGGGGGGGGGAGCTCCTACGAGCAGTACTTC. Translated: CASSGGGSSYEQYF.

This clonotype occurred a few times. The chain uses TRBV10-3 and TRBJ2-7; no definite D call. Germline-derived CDR1 and CDR2 are ENHRY and SYGVKD. This CDR3 contains 12 residues. Deletions cut 0 bases from V and 2 bases from J, with 2 bases between. In nucleotides, the CDR3 is TGTGCCATCAGTGAGTCTACCTACGAGCAGTACTTC. Translation: CAISESTYEQYF.

A remark on this clonotype: The junction departs from germline at one end; a sequencing error may be responsible. V is TRBV15 and J is TRBJ1-5, with D possibly TRBD1 on 6 matching bases. There are 17 residues in the CDR3. Germline CDR1 is LNHNV and CDR2 is YYDKDF (reference sequence). The CDR3 nucleotides are TGCGCCACCAGCAGAGATGTTACAGGGAATGGCAGTCAGCCCCAGCATTTT. Translating gives CATSRDVTGNGSQPQHF.